This T cell receptor (beta chain) stems from a study of blood T cell repertoires in COVID-19. Per the study methods: How many nucleated cells were present was estimated from reference gene primer amplification. Measured with immunoSEQ multiplex PCR; TCRdb has only the in-frame clones, and not every one. V and J calls and clone size follow that table, whereas D and trimming were derived from the DNA. Among 50,000 to 60,000 clones listed, around nine tenths were seen once. V lost 4 bases, J lost 3 bases, and 2 bases stayed unmatched. The CDR3 is 14 residues long. Germline V gives CDR1 SGHNT, CDR2 YYREEE (reference sequence).

The chain joins TRBV5-4 to TRBJ1-1; 11 bases match TRBD1. The TCR comes from a man in his fifties or sixties with active COVID-19. Sequences were obtained from peripheral blood. CDR3 coding DNA: TGTGCCAGCAGCAGGGGACAGGGGGACACTGAAGCTTTCTTT. Its protein product is CASSRGQGDTEAFF.